This TCR beta chain was obtained from a study of blood T cell repertoires in COVID-19. This clone was recorded only once. Method: immunoSEQ multiplex PCR; TCRdb's copy keeps in-frame clones and lacks some. The table has 150,000 to 200,000 clones, 88% seen once. This CDR3 has 18 amino acids. With V trimmed by 2 bases and J by 2 bases, 14 bases remained unmatched. The germline gives CDR1 SGHVS, CDR2 FQNEAQ. The genes are TRBV7-8 and TRBJ1-2, with 7 bases matching TRBD1. Material: peripheral blood. The clonotype comes from a man aged 40-49 years with active or convalescent COVID-19. CDR3 region: CASSLFWRSGTENYGYTF. For the CDR3, the DNA is TGTGCCAGCAGCTTATTCTGGCGTAGTGGGACAGAAAACTATGGCTACACCTTC.